This T cell receptor beta chain came from a study of T cells in Graves' hyperthyroidism and ophthalmopathy. Study-wide results and limits: Among thyroid clonotypes expanded above 0.001, most also appeared in blood.

The PBMCs studied were ones that came from 10 ml fresh peripheral blood. It was RNA transcripts that yielded the amplified TCR beta CDR3 regions. The HTBI primer set drove a first-round RT-PCR of the TCR CDR3. One entry per CDR3 protein, called by TCRdb with MiXCR from the multiplex PCR reads. The profile shows hundreds of thousands of distinct CDR3 sequences, around 40% of them singletons. As to this clonotype: Its antigen remains unidentified.

Losses at the gene ends were 5 bases for V and 4 bases for J; bases not matched to a gene: 12. Germline V CDR1 and CDR2: DFQATT, SNEGSKA (reference sequence). The CDR3 covers 16 residues. The specimen sequenced was blood. The chain carries TRBV20-1 and TRBJ1-1, with 11 bases fitting TRBD1. The TCR was taken from a woman in her forties with Graves' hyperthyroidism. The CDR3 protein is CSAGGTGGEDGTEAFF. The CDR3 DNA reads as TGCAGTGCTGGCGGGACAGGGGGGGAGGACGGCACTGAAGCTTTCTTT.